The source of this T cell receptor beta chain is a study of T cells in Graves' hyperthyroidism and ophthalmopathy (dated by TCRdb to 2018 to 2020). At the level of the whole study: Peripheral blood samples were taken at the time of initial diagnosis, prior to any treatment. TCR V-J signatures able to tell the groups apart were searched for in a discovery cohort of about a hundred patients, of whom approximately 40 had Graves' ophthalmopathy and under 65 had stable Graves' hyperthyroidism. In six Graves' hyperthyroidism patients, the study also compared T-cell repertoires from thyroid tissue with T-cell repertoires from blood. Once sampling was done, hyperthyroidism patients were given methimazole at a starting dose of 30 mg daily, whereas ophthalmopathy patients were given high-dose intravenous methylprednisolone. The roughly 100 discovery patients were randomly divided into training and test sets at a 7:3 ratio. Prospective prediction of ophthalmopathy was tested in an independent validation cohort consisting of 18 to 20 hyperthyroidism patients and approximately 16 patients who later progressed to ophthalmopathy. TCR Vbeta CDR3 sequencing of 135 peripheral blood samples (approximately 44 ophthalmopathy, 75 to 80 hyperthyroidism and roughly 17 progressor patients) is reported in the paper.

Moderately to severely active disease, a Clinical Activity Score of at least 3, a NOSPECS grade of at least 4, and a duration under 3 months were present in ophthalmopathy patients. Any patient with an uncontrolled infection, another autoimmune disease, pregnancy or lactation was excluded. Diagnoses were based on clinical symptoms, serum thyroxine and TRAb, thyroid ultrasound and orbital computed tomography. PBMCs were separated from 8 to 10 ml of fresh peripheral blood using Ficoll-Paque density gradient centrifugation. Total RNA was extracted with Trizol reagent, and quality was checked on an Agilent 2100 Bioanalyzer. The TCR beta CDR3 regions were amplified from RNA transcripts. The first round of RT-PCR for the TCR CDR3 was performed with the HTBI primer set and the Qiagen OneStep RT-PCR kit. Libraries were constructed in a second round of multiplex PCR, after which size selection and purification were performed. Libraries were sequenced paired-end with 100 bp reads on an Illumina HiSeq2000. The authors' analysis ran thus. SOAPnuke was used to process the raw data, with reads discarded if the reads contained adapters or uncalled bases, had a mean Phred below 15, or lacked an exact constant-primer or identifier match. High-quality paired reads were merged using COPE v1.2.5, and each unique nucleotide sequence was defined as a clonotype. Clonotypes were aligned to IMGT TRBV, TRBD and TRBJ reference segments using MiTCR v1.1. Only V-J combinations with frequency above 0.0001, covering roughly 99% of repertoires, were analysed. The TCS score was defined as F50 (clonal expansion) divided by E x V (chaos), with BLOSUM62-based TCRdist calculated between CDR3 peptides within each V-J. Welch's t-statistics and random forest reduced around 550 V-J features to roughly 13, which were used in a naive Bayes classifier (R e1071). TCRdb itself trimmed the public reads at Q25 with fastp, ran MiXCR and retained productive beta chains. When rows share a CDR3 protein, they turn into one entry using the most common DNA and genes. The V and J calls reflect TCRdb's pipeline rather than the authors' work. Across this sample there are around 620,000 distinct CDR3 sequences, with 14% seen only once. In total, the top ten clones hold roughly 7.1% of the sample.

From the cysteine through the phenylalanine, the CDR3 covers 18 amino acids. Only CDR3 DNA remains: 54 bases, in frame from the first base. The germline V and J ends show losses of 3 bases and 0 bases respectively, and no gene match explains 6 bases of the junction. For CDR1 and CDR2, the germline V gene (reference sequence) lists MNHEY and SMNVEV. The research as a whole found: No statistical method was used to fix the sample size in advance, and group allocation was not hidden from the investigators. During validation, the model predicted progression to ophthalmopathy a median of roughly 7.1 months ahead of onset, with almost 71% sensitivity and roughly 72% specificity. Most expanded thyroid clonotypes (frequency above 0.001) were also detected in blood, suggesting blood repertoires may reflect thyroid immune responses. Ophthalmopathy was separated from stable hyperthyroidism by a 13 V-J signature model, with about 86% sensitivity and roughly 84% specificity obtained in cross-validation and 80%/75% obtained in testing.

This clonotype was detected ten times or more. Its antigen remains unidentified. Per-nucleotide qualities are absent, and no much larger clonotype sits a single base away. The sequence was obtained from a woman aged 18 to 35 with Graves' ophthalmopathy. Sequenced: blood. Recombination joined TRBV27 with TRBJ1-6, with 9 bases aligning to TRBD1. The CDR3 here reads CASSFATGGVSYNSPLHF. The nucleotide sequence is given as TGTGCCAGCAGTTTCGCCACAGGGGGCGTCTCCTATAATTCACCCCTCCACTTT.